A selection of T cell receptor beta chains follows, all from one sample in a study of identical twins. TCRdb called the 5' RACE reads again in MiXCR, with one record for every CDR3 protein. Among 510,000 or so distinct CDR3 sequences listed, 13% to 15% were seen once. The data also belong to a second study, concerning yellow fever vaccine responses in identical twins.

Material: CD4+ T cells sorted from blood. Every receptor here comes from a woman between 18 and 29 years old in good health. CDR3s include the opening cysteine and the closing phenylalanine or tryptophan. D genes are given only for firm matches. Rows may omit the clone size; those that give it use once, few, many or a size class.

TRBJ2-7,TRBV5-1,few,15,TRBD1,TGCGCCAGCAGCTTTAATACAGGGGATTTCTACGAGCAGTACTTC,CASSFNTGDFYEQYF
TRBJ2-1,TRBV4-1,NA,15,TRBD2,TGCGCCGGCAGCCAGCCGGGGGGGCCCGGGAATGAGCAGTTCTTC,CAGSQPGGPGNEQFF
TRBJ2-1,TRBV10-3,few,15,NA,TGTGCCATCAGCGTAACGGACAGCTCCTACAATGAGCAGTTCTTC,CAISVTDSSYNEQFF
TRBJ1-1,TRBV12-3/TRBV12-4,NA,14,TRBD1,TGTGCCAGCAGCAAAGACAGGGGGGTAACTGAAGCTTTCTTT,CASSKDRGVTEAFF
TRBJ2-3,TRBV11-2,many,13,NA,TGTGCCAGCAGCCGGAAGGTGACAGATACGCAGTATTTT,CASSRKVTDTQYF
TRBJ2-1,TRBV3-1,few,12,NA,TGTGCCAGCAGCCCCGAAGGGTCGGGAGCGTTCTTC,CASSPEGSGAFF
TRBJ2-1,TRBV20-1,NA,13,NA,TGCAGTGTGGGCGAAACTTTCTACAATGAGCAGTTCTTC,CSVGETFYNEQFF
TRBJ2-1,TRBV3-1,NA,17,TRBD2,TGTGCCAGCAGCCAAGTGACTAGCGGGAGGGCCCGAAATGAGCAGTTCTTC,CASSQVTSGRARNEQFF
TRBJ2-3,TRBV5-6,few,13,NA,TGTGCCAGCAGCCCGGGGTCGGGAGATACGCAGTATTTT,CASSPGSGDTQYF
TRBJ2-7,TRBV20-1,NA,12,NA,TGCAGTGCTAAAGAGACGACCTACGAGCAGTACTTC,CSAKETTYEQYF
TRBJ2-1,TRBV5-1,few,14,NA,TGCGCCAGCAGCTTGGACAGCCCCTACAATGAGCAGTTCTTC,CASSLDSPYNEQFF
TRBJ2-2,TRBV7-2,NA,16,TRBD1,TGTGCCAGCAGCACCCGGACAGGGGGCGCGAGCGGGGAGCTGTTTTTT,CASSTRTGGASGELFF
TRBJ1-2,TRBV12-3/TRBV12-4,few,14,NA,TGTGCCAGCAGCGATCTAAGGCAAAACTATGGCTACACCTTC,CASSDLRQNYGYTF
TRBJ2-1,TRBV6-1,NA,14,NA,TGTGCCAGCAGTGAATTCAAGTGGGGGAATGAGCAGTTCTTC,CASSEFKWGNEQFF
TRBJ2-5,TRBV20-1,NA,15,TRBD2,TGCAGTGCTAGAGATCCGCGGGGGAACCAAGAGACCCAGTACTTC,CSARDPRGNQETQYF
TRBJ2-5,TRBV29-1,few,16,TRBD2,TGCAGCGTTGGGAAGACTAGCGGGAGACCCCCAGAGACCCAGTACTTC,CSVGKTSGRPPETQYF
TRBJ2-3,TRBV12-3/TRBV12-4,few,16,NA,TGTGCCAGCAGTTTTATCCAGGGGCCAAGCACAGATACGCAGTATTTT,CASSFIQGPSTDTQYF
TRBJ1-1,TRBV4-1,NA,16,NA,TGCGCCAGCAGCCAAGATTCCGGACGGATGAACACTGAAGCTTTCTTT,CASSQDSGRMNTEAFF
TRBJ2-7,TRBV5-1,few,16,NA,TGCGCCAGCAGCCGAGGTTCGGGAGCGGAGAACTACGAGCAGTACTTC,CASSRGSGAENYEQYF
TRBJ2-7,TRBV6-1,NA,14,NA,TGTGCCAGCCATAAGTCCCAGGGTTTCTACGAGCAGTACTTC,CASHKSQGFYEQYF
TRBJ2-3,TRBV14,many,13,TRBD1,TGTGCCAGCAGACGGACAGGGACAGATACGCAGTATTTT,CASRRTGTDTQYF
TRBJ2-1,TRBV7-9,many,14,NA,TGTGCCAGCAGCTTCTACCCCCGGCAAAATGAGCAGTTCTTC,CASSFYPRQNEQFF
TRBJ2-3,TRBV7-2,NA,17,TRBD2,TGTGCCAGCAGCTTGGGACTAGCGGGCATACTCACAGATACGCAGTATTTT,CASSLGLAGILTDTQYF
TRBJ1-5,TRBV20-1,NA,14,NA,TGCAGTGTTCCGAGGGGGGCGTACAATCAGCCCCAGCATTTT,CSVPRGAYNQPQHF
TRBJ2-5,TRBV12-3/TRBV12-4,NA,14,TRBD2,TGTGCCAGCAGGACTAAAGCGGGACCGGAGACCCAGTACTTC,CASRTKAGPETQYF
TRBJ1-6,TRBV7-9,few,12,NA,TGTGCCAGCAGCTACGAGGAGTCACCCCTCCACTTT,CASSYEESPLHF
TRBJ2-2,TRBV3-1,NA,17,TRBD2,TGTGCCAGCAGGAGACTAGCGGGGGCCGAGAGCACCGGGGAGCTGTTTTTT,CASRRLAGAESTGELFF
TRBJ2-1,TRBV24-1,many,14,TRBD2,TGTGCCACCAGATCTAGCGGGAGGGTTCCTGAGCAGTTCTTC,CATRSSGRVPEQFF
TRBJ2-7,TRBV10-3,few,15,TRBD2,TGTGCCATCAGTTCCCGGACTAGCGGGGGTTTCGAGCAGTACTTC,CAISSRTSGGFEQYF
TRBJ1-2,TRBV29-1,NA,15,NA,TGCAGCGTTCAAATGGGCAGGGGCATTAACTATGGCTACACCTTC,CSVQMGRGINYGYTF
TRBJ2-5,TRBV5-5,NA,14,TRBD1,TGTGCCAGCAGCATCCGACAGGGTTCGGAGACCCAGTACTTC,CASSIRQGSETQYF
TRBJ1-3,TRBV15,NA,16,NA,TGTGCCACCAGCAGAGAAGTGGGGGCCTCTGGAAACACCATATATTTT,CATSREVGASGNTIYF